These T cell receptor beta chains were read from a single sample in a study of cytomegalovirus exposure and HLA in healthy donors. Clones were sequenced by immunoSEQ multiplex PCR, and TCRdb holds only the in-frame ones, with some missing. The table records some 85,000 clones, around 76% of them present only once. Sequencing was done on a sample of PBMCs. The receptors here all came from a man aged 18-30 years in good health and CMV-seropositive. Each CDR3 is given with its conserved first and last residue. D genes are given only for firm matches. Clone size is not always given. Where it is, it says once, few, many or a class for expanded clones.

j_call: TRBJ2-2; d_call: TRBD1; clone_size: .; v_call: TRBV15; cdr3_nt: TGTGCCACCAGGACGGGACAGGGGGTAAACACCGGGGAGCTGTTTTTT; cdr3_aa: CATRTGQGVNTGELFF
j_call: TRBJ2-5; d_call: .; clone_size: .; v_call: TRBV20-1; cdr3_nt: TGCAGTGCTAGCAAAGAGACCCAGTACTTC; cdr3_aa: CSASKETQYF
j_call: TRBJ2-5; d_call: .; clone_size: .; v_call: TRBV5-1; cdr3_nt: TGCGCCAGCAGCTTGGTCGACAGTTATGAGACCCAGTACTTC; cdr3_aa: CASSLVDSYETQYF
j_call: TRBJ1-1; d_call: .; clone_size: .; v_call: TRBV28; cdr3_nt: TGTGCCAGCAGCCAAGTTAGTATGGGGGCGCAAGCTTTCTTT; cdr3_aa: CASSQVSMGAQAFF
j_call: TRBJ1-4; d_call: .; clone_size: .; v_call: TRBV4-2; cdr3_nt: TGTGCCAGCAGCCAAGTTGGGGGGGCGTTTGAAGAAAAACTGTTTTTT; cdr3_aa: CASSQVGGAFEEKLFF
j_call: TRBJ1-2; d_call: .; clone_size: .; v_call: TRBV15; cdr3_nt: TGTGCCACCAGCAGAGCGGCCGGACAGCTCTATGGCTACACCTTC; cdr3_aa: CATSRAAGQLYGYTF
j_call: TRBJ2-7; d_call: .; clone_size: .; v_call: TRBV27; cdr3_nt: TGTGCCAGCAGTTTATCAGCGTCAATGAACTACGAGCAGTACTTC; cdr3_aa: CASSLSASMNYEQYF
j_call: TRBJ1-2; d_call: .; clone_size: .; v_call: TRBV7-6; cdr3_nt: TGTGCCAGCAGCTTACAGGGGTCTGACTATGGCTACACCTTC; cdr3_aa: CASSLQGSDYGYTF
j_call: TRBJ2-7; d_call: .; clone_size: once; v_call: TRBV27; cdr3_nt: TGTGCCAGCAGTTTTGAGCCATTTCCCACTGAGCAGTACTTC; cdr3_aa: CASSFEPFPTEQYF
j_call: TRBJ2-2; d_call: .; clone_size: few; v_call: TRBV6-6; cdr3_nt: TGTGCCAGCAGACCGGCGGGGCCCGGGGAGCTGTTTTTT; cdr3_aa: CASRPAGPGELFF
j_call: TRBJ2-7; d_call: .; clone_size: .; v_call: TRBV6-5; cdr3_nt: TGTGCCAGCAGTTACTCACAGGTTGGAATGCGCGAGCAGTACTTC; cdr3_aa: CASSYSQVGMREQYF
j_call: TRBJ1-4; d_call: TRBD1; clone_size: once; v_call: TRBV4-1; cdr3_nt: TGCGCCAGCAGCCACGCCCTGGGGACAGGGGGTCTAGCTGAAAAACTGTTTTTT; cdr3_aa: CASSHALGTGGLAEKLFF
j_call: TRBJ2-5; d_call: TRBD2; clone_size: .; v_call: TRBV29-1; cdr3_nt: TGCAGCGTGCTACCAGCGGGAGTAGAGACCCAGTACTTC; cdr3_aa: CSVLPAGVETQYF
j_call: TRBJ2-7; d_call: TRBD2; clone_size: .; v_call: TRBV9; cdr3_nt: TGTGCCAGCAGCCCAAACCCCGGGACTAGTAGCGTCGAGCAGTACTTC; cdr3_aa: CASSPNPGTSSVEQYF
j_call: TRBJ2-7; d_call: .; clone_size: few; v_call: TRBV7-9; cdr3_nt: TGTGCCAGCAGCTTAGTACGGGACGAGCAGTACTTC; cdr3_aa: CASSLVRDEQYF
j_call: TRBJ1-2; d_call: .; clone_size: .; v_call: TRBV6-5; cdr3_nt: TGTGCCAGCAGTTACGACAGATACTATGGCTACACCTTC; cdr3_aa: CASSYDRYYGYTF
j_call: TRBJ2-2; d_call: .; clone_size: .; v_call: TRBV27; cdr3_nt: TGTGCCAGCAGCCAACAGGGAACCGGGGAGCTGTTTTTT; cdr3_aa: CASSQQGTGELFF